Below, 24 T cell receptor beta chains from the same sample are listed, as sequenced in a study of T cells after yellow fever vaccination (dated by TCRdb to the late 2010s). Library prep was done by 5' RACE. Reads for this sample came from an Illumina HiSeq 2500. TCRdb cleaned the public reads at Q25 with fastp, built clones with MiXCR and kept in-frame beta chains. Rows with a matching CDR3 protein are joined into one entry that keeps the most common DNA and genes. The sample table shows a few hundred thousand distinct CDR3 sequences, and around 7% are seen once. The biggest ten clones account for about 0.9% of the sample. The treatment or condition label of this sample denotes: live attenuated yellow fever vaccine strain. Source: CD4+ T cells sorted from PBMCs, taken 15 days after the yellow fever booster vaccination. All receptors come from a man aged 30-40 years who received the YFV17D yellow fever vaccine.

This clonotype was counted between two and nine times. The chain uses TRBV2 and TRBJ1-2, with 8 bases lining up with TRBD1. Germline-derived CDR1 and CDR2 are SNHLY and FYNNEI. The CDR3 totals 12 residues. The V gene end was trimmed by 3 bases and the J gene end by 8 bases; junction bases not matched to a gene: 2. CDR3 in amino acids: CASSDPGGGYTF. In nucleotides, the CDR3 is TGTGCCAGCAGTGATCCAGGGGGCGGCTACACCTTC.

This clonotype has more than one count but fewer than ten. This chain joins TRBV30 and TRBJ2-1; D ambiguous. The CDR3 totals 14 residues. Germline lookup yields CDR1 GTSNPN and CDR2 SVGIG (reference sequence). V was cut by 0 bases and J by 8 bases, with 14 bases left in between. The CDR3 sequence is CAWSVPLDPHEQFF. The CDR3 coding sequence is TGTGCCTGGAGTGTACCCCTCGACCCCCATGAGCAGTTCTTC.

This clonotype was seen repeatedly, ten times or more. This chain joins TRBV4-3 and TRBJ2-1; TRBD1 agrees at 8 bases. The CDR3 has 15 amino acids. Germline CDR1 and CDR2: LGHNA and YSLEER. The trim removed 3 bases at V and 4 bases at J, leaving 5 bases unmatched. CDR3: CASSQGTGGYNEQFF. The CDR3 DNA sequence: TGCGCCAGCAGCCAGGGGACAGGTGGATACAATGAGCAGTTCTTC.

This clonotype was recorded at least ten times. The rearrangement links TRBV24-1 to TRBJ2-3; the D is unclear. The V gene's germline CDR1 is KGHDR and CDR2 SFDVKD. With 4 bases removed from V and 4 bases from J, the gap between germline ends came to 11 bases. The CDR3 loop spans 14 amino acids. CDR3 loop: CATSDPGGPDTQYF. The DNA of the CDR3 is TGTGCCACCAGTGACCCGGGCGGCCCAGATACGCAGTATTTT.

This clonotype was counted many times. V is TRBV14 and J is TRBJ2-5; D is ambiguous. The V end lost 5 bases, the J end lost 3 bases, and 7 bases lay between the germline ends. The CDR3 has 12 residues. Germline V CDR1 and CDR2: SGHDN, FVKESK. CDR3 sequence (DNA): TGTGCCAGCAGCTGGAATAAAGAGACCCAGTACTTC. This sequence encodes CASSWNKETQYF.

This clonotype was seen many times. The chain links TRBV5-6 to TRBJ2-1; D gene unclear. Germline loops: CDR1 SGHDT, CDR2 YYEEEE. Between the trimmed V and J ends, which lost 0 bases and 0 bases, there was a span of 7 bases. This CDR3 contains 15 residues. This chain's CDR3 is CASSLGPNSYNEQFF. In DNA, the CDR3 is TGTGCCAGCAGCTTGGGACCGAACTCCTACAATGAGCAGTTCTTC.

This clonotype was counted ten times or more. The chain joins TRBV5-1 to TRBJ2-1, with 8 positions matching TRBD2. This CDR3 contains 14 residues. The V gene's germline CDR1 is SGHRS and CDR2 YFSETQ. Unmatched junction bases numbered 2, after V lost 4 bases and J lost 2 bases. This CDR3 is CASSTSGPYNEQFF. In nucleotides, the CDR3 is TGCGCCAGCAGCACTAGCGGACCCTACAATGAGCAGTTCTTC.

The rearrangement joins TRBV5-1 to TRBJ2-5; 7 bases are a match to TRBD1. CDR3 length equals 14 residues. The trim removed 4 bases at V and 1 base at J, leaving 4 bases unmatched. Per germline, CDR1 SGHRS and CDR2 YFSETQ. In DNA, the CDR3 is TGCGCCAGCAGCAAACAGGGGTCCCAAGAGACCCAGTACTTC. Its protein product is CASSKQGSQETQYF.

This clonotype occurred many times. The chain joins TRBV20-1 to TRBJ2-7, with D possibly matching TRBD2 (5 bases). The CDR3 contains 16 residues. Germline assignment: CDR1 DFQATT and CDR2 SNEGSKA (reference sequence). With 5 bases removed from V and 3 bases from J, the gap between germline ends came to 23 bases. Here the CDR3 reads CSAEREIRTYLYEQYF. CDR3 sequence (DNA): TGCAGTGCTGAGAGGGAGATCCGCACCTATCTCTACGAGCAGTACTTC.

The chain couples TRBV7-2 to TRBJ2-4; D call uncertain. V was clipped by 6 bases and J by 2 bases, with 14 bases between them. Germline CDR1 reads SGHTA; CDR2 reads FQGNSA. CDR3 length equals 15 residues. This CDR3 is CASSPIVKTKNIQYF. The DNA of the CDR3 is TGTGCCAGCAGTCCAATAGTAAAAACCAAAAACATTCAGTACTTC.

This clonotype was detected many times. The chain couples TRBV12-3 or TRBV12-4 to TRBJ2-5; TRBD2 agrees at 7 bases. This CDR3 has 13 amino acids. The V gene end was trimmed by 2 bases and the J gene end by 6 bases; junction bases not matched to a gene: 3. DNA of the CDR3: TGTGCCAGCAGTTTAAGGACTAGTCAGACCCAGTACTTC. It encodes CASSLRTSQTQYF.

This clonotype was picked up a small number of times. The chain combines TRBV5-1 with TRBJ2-1; 8 bases are a match to TRBD2. CDR3 size: 15 residues. Germline trimming cut 4 bases from V and 2 bases from J; bases unmatched to any gene: 5. Germline values: CDR1 SGHRS, CDR2 YFSETQ. The CDR3 sequence is CASSIRTSTYNEQFF. CDR3 DNA: TGCGCCAGCAGCATAAGGACTAGCACCTACAATGAGCAGTTCTTC.

This clonotype was detected many times. The CDR3 coding sequence is TGTGCCAGCAGCCAAGTGGTGGCGACCGATGTTTATGAGCAGTTCTTC. Translating gives CASSQVVATDVYEQFF. The chain links TRBV14 to TRBJ2-1; D gene uncertain. The CDR3 is 16 residues long. Germline V gene lookup returns CDR1 SGHDN and CDR2 FVKESK. The V end was cut by 1 base, the J end by 8 bases, with 18 bases between.

In the case of this clonotype: A clone one base away is much larger, so this may be a read error. The V gene is TRBV6-2 or TRBV6-3, the J gene TRBJ2-1; D not certain. The germline CDR1 and CDR2 sequences are MNHEY and SVGEGT. The CDR3 has 11 amino acids. CDR3 residues: CTSSLVFEQFF. DNA for the CDR3: TGTACCAGCAGTTTGGTGTTTGAGCAGTTCTTC.

This clonotype was counted ten times or more. J is TRBJ2-2 and V is TRBV11-2; D is perhaps TRBD2 (5 bases). The V gene's germline CDR1 is SGHAT and CDR2 FQNNGV. V lost 2 bases to trimming and J lost 3 bases, with 7 bases between them. The CDR3 covers 14 residues. The chain's CDR3 is CASSLRADTGELFF. The CDR3 DNA follows: TGTGCCAGCAGCTTAAGAGCGGACACCGGGGAGCTGTTTTTT.

The chain links TRBV7-6 to TRBJ2-2; D is undetermined. The V end lost 1 base, the J end lost 4 bases, and 10 bases lay between the germline ends. The length of the CDR3 is 15 residues. Germline V CDR1 and CDR2: SGHVS, FNYEAQ. CDR3 sequence: CASSLVFGLTGELFF. DNA for the CDR3: TGTGCCAGCAGCTTAGTTTTTGGCCTCACCGGGGAGCTGTTTTTT.

The chain is built from TRBV13 and TRBJ2-5; 7 bases agree with TRBD1. Germline V lookup: CDR1 PRHDT, CDR2 FYEKMQ (reference sequence). Losses at the gene ends were 7 bases for V and 5 bases for J; bases not matched to a gene: 7. The length of the CDR3 is 13 residues. This CDR3 reads CASKQGIRETQYF. Here the CDR3 DNA reads TGTGCCAGCAAACAGGGGATACGGGAGACCCAGTACTTC.

This clonotype has a count of ten or more. This chain links TRBV12-3 or TRBV12-4 with TRBJ2-7; D is undetermined. The V end was cut by 0 bases, the J end by 1 base, with 4 bases between. This CDR3 comprises 13 residues. The CDR3 DNA is TGTGCCAGCAGTTTAGCGCTGTCCTACGAGCAGTACTTC. Encoded protein: CASSLALSYEQYF.

The table lists this clonotype with many counts. V usage is TRBV24-1 and J usage is TRBJ2-2; tentatively, D is TRBD2 (6 bases). This CDR3 spans 17 amino acids. The ends were cut back, 0 bases at V and 0 bases at J, with 10 bases in the middle. Looked up from germline, CDR1 is KGHDR and CDR2 is SFDVKD. The CDR3 DNA sequence: TGTGCCACCAGTGATTTGCTTTCGGGAGCGAACACCGGGGAGCTGTTTTTT. This sequence encodes CATSDLLSGANTGELFF.

This clonotype has a count of ten or more. This chain joins TRBV14 and TRBJ2-3; D call uncertain. V gave up 4 bases and J gave up 0 bases, with 14 bases separating them. Germline V gives CDR1 SGHDN, CDR2 FVKESK. The CDR3 runs to 16 residues. The CDR3 spells CASSLYSIPSTDTQYF. The CDR3 bases are TGTGCCAGCAGCCTATACAGTATTCCTAGCACAGATACGCAGTATTTT.

This clonotype was observed a handful of times. This chain uses TRBV12-3 or TRBV12-4 with TRBJ1-3; no clear D gene. The length of the CDR3 is 15 residues. V gave up 4 bases and J gave up 0 bases, with 10 bases separating them. This chain's CDR3 is CASSSDLHSGNTIYF. DNA for the CDR3: TGTGCCAGCAGTTCAGACCTACACTCTGGAAACACCATATATTTT.

Ten or more counts support this clonotype. V gene TRBV5-1 combines with J gene TRBJ2-2; D gene uncertain. Between the trimmed V and J ends, which lost 0 bases and 5 bases, there was a span of 11 bases. From germline, CDR1 is SGHRS and CDR2 YFSETQ. The CDR3 consists of 15 residues. CDR3 sequence reads: CASSLEGRRTGELFF. The CDR3, as DNA: TGCGCCAGCAGCTTGGAGGGTCGGAGAACCGGGGAGCTGTTTTTT.

This clonotype has just a few counts. The chain is built from TRBV9 and TRBJ1-1; no definite D call. V dropped 0 bases and J dropped 7 bases, with 16 bases sitting between them. The CDR3 length is 15 residues. Germline CDR1 reads SGDLS; CDR2 reads YYNGEE. DNA of the CDR3: TGTGCCAGCAGCGTAGATGGAGCGCCTGCCCGTGAAGCTTTCTTT. Its translation is CASSVDGAPAREAFF.

The sample holds a few counts of this clonotype. The gene calls are TRBV20-1 and TRBJ2-2; 8 positions agree with TRBD1. The CDR3 contains 16 residues. Germline lookup yields CDR1 DFQATT and CDR2 SNEGSKA (reference sequence). V shed 5 bases, J shed 0 bases, and the junction held 8 bases outside the gene matches. The CDR3 sequence: CSAPRRQGTNTGELFF. CDR3 bases: TGCAGTGCTCCCCGAAGACAGGGGACGAACACCGGGGAGCTGTTTTTT.